The clone carrying this T cell receptor (beta chain) was counted many times. Its antigen is undetermined. The authors made cDNA by 5'RACE with 10-nucleotide random UMIs. Each CDR3 protein gets one entry after TCRdb re-called the 5' RACE reads with MiXCR. The repertoire holds approximately 60,000 distinct CDR3 sequences, with over 4% as singletons. This record belongs to a study of neurological immune-mediated disorders. Overall study context: Of the approximately 34 patients who had multiple sclerosis, 31 had the relapsing-remitting form and 3 had the secondary progressive form.

Overall study results and limits: Phylogenetic grouping put 18 of 34 multiple sclerosis patients' repertoires into one related-CDR3 cluster, a possible signature.

This CDR3 region has 14 residues. V was cut by 4 bases and J by 0 bases, with 7 bases left in between. Per germline, CDR1 LGHNT and CDR2 FRNRAP. The V call is TRBV12-5, the J call TRBJ1-3; no reliable D call. This sequence was found in a man aged 50 to 60 with multiple sclerosis. Sequencing was done on a sample of PBMCs. This CDR3 is CASGSESSGNTIYF. The CDR3 nucleotides are TGTGCTAGTGGTTCGGAGAGCTCTGGAAACACCATATATTTT.